This T cell receptor beta chain is drawn from a study of human T cells and chemical hapten exposure. MiXCR, run by TCRdb on the RACE reads, gives a single entry per CDR3 protein. The sample consists of over 65,000 distinct CDR3 sequences, roughly 10% of them appearing once. This clonotype was seen repeatedly, ten times or more. Documented time point: patch test 1, 2 weeks after DPC sensitization. Regarding treatment: therapeutic diphenylcyclopropenone sensitization with weekly scalp DPC. The V end lost 4 bases, the J end lost 0 bases, and 10 bases lay between the germline ends. The CDR3 length is 14 residues. Germline CDR1 and CDR2: GTSNPN and SVGIG (reference sequence).

The chain recombines TRBV30 with TRBJ1-3; D is unresolved. This sequence was found in a woman aged 45-65 years with alopecia areata. Some clones in this sample may be carry-over from other donors' samples. The sample here was whole blood, taken in connection with sensitization to the hapten diphenylcyclopropenone (DPC). The CDR3, as DNA: TGTGCCTGGAAGGCCTGGAGCTCTGGAAACACCATATATTTT. It is translated as CAWKAWSSGNTIYF.